This paragraph reports one T cell receptor beta chain. In its sample, this clone was seen a few times. The clone's antigen remains unknown. One junction end does not reproduce the germline sequence, and a read error may be involved. The data were obtained in a study of control samples from healthy donors and cancer patients (dated by TCRdb to 2018 to 2021). Libraries were built with the immunoSEQ multiplex PCR assay. This immuneACCESS table, as held by TCRdb, lists in-frame sequences with V and J called but not all clones. Of the missing ones, under half trace to an unresolved V gene in checked studies; the others have no known cause. The sample data list more than 110,000 clones, and around nine tenths of these were observed just once. The ten largest clones represent around 8.2% of the sample. Reading from cysteine to phenylalanine, the CDR3 counts 16 amino acids. The kept DNA is CDR3 alone, 48 bases in frame from the first base. Sequences SNHLY (CDR1) and FYNNEI (CDR2) are obtained from the germline V gene.

The receptor was derived from a woman younger than 45 in good health. Recombination linked TRBV2 to TRBJ2-3; 14 central nucleotides agree with TRBD2. Sequencing was carried out using blood. The DNA sequence reads TGTGCCAGCAGCGAAGTGGGACTAGCGGGAGAAGATACGCAGTATTTT. It translates to CASSEVGLAGEDTQYF.